This T cell receptor (beta chain) stems from a study of Ad26.COV2.S vaccination and SARS-CoV-2 variants. Study background: Within the COV1001 Ad26.COV2.S trial arm, the donor was enrolled.

The germline V gene encodes CDR1 LGHDT and CDR2 YNNKEL (reference sequence). This CDR3 contains 13 residues. V dropped 4 bases and J dropped 4; count of bases not matched to a gene: 2. Remarks on this clone: Its antigen is as yet unknown. The identical CDR3 is also encoded by other nucleotide sequences in the sample.

Treatment noted: around 19 received Ad26.COV2.S at low or high dose, single or two shots; a few received placebo; per-sample allocation not given. Collection of the samples took place on day 63 after the first injection of vaccine or placebo. Broader study findings: Possibly, TCR breadth and depth analyses underestimated total T cell responses.

Sequencing was performed with immunoSEQ multiplex PCR; in TCRdb, only in-frame clones are kept and a portion is missing. The table records fewer than 500,000 clones, approximately 92% of them present only once. The specimen comprised peripheral blood, sampled in a trial of Ad26.COV2.S vaccine versus placebo. The receptor comes from a person aged 18-65 years who received the Ad26.COV2.S COVID-19 vaccine or a placebo. The rearrangement uses TRBV3-1 (or the pseudogene TRBV3-2) and TRBJ2-3, with TRBD2 identical over 7 bases. The CDR3 here is CASSRGGADTQYF. The CDR3 region has the DNA TGTGCCAGCAGCCGGGGGGGGGCAGATACGCAGTATTTT.